These T cell receptor beta chains were read from a single sample in a study of blood T cells in healthy people across ages. MiXCR, run by TCRdb on the 5' RACE reads, gives a single entry per CDR3 protein. Here the sample spans about 1.4 million distinct CDR3 sequences, around 59% being singletons. The sample consisted of blood. The receptors here all came from a man aged 18 to 29 in good health. CDR3s leave out the opening cysteine and the closing phenylalanine or tryptophan. Fields, in order: V gene, CDR3 protein.

>TRBV4-2
ASSRAGAANTGELF
>TRBV7-9
ASSSGPSEQF
>TRBV29-1
SVVGLYGQTQY
>TRBV4-3
ASSQESGSEQY
>TRBV6-6
ASSLRRVPDQETQY
>TRBV7-9
ASSSDLGADTQY
>TRBV20-1
SARRPSGPSGANVLT
>TRBV18
ASSPPSSGSTDTQY
>TRBV6-6
ASSYSTPDRGSGQY
>TRBV5-1
ASSAPASGGTYNEQF
>TRBV12-3/TRBV12-4
ASRPTASLSYEQY
>TRBV4-1
ASSQTVLSYEQY
>TRBV2
ASKTGDSGELF
>TRBV4-1
ASSQGNEQY
>TRBV12-3/TRBV12-4
ASSPLGQGANYGYT
>TRBV14
ASSQDVPVSYTDTQY